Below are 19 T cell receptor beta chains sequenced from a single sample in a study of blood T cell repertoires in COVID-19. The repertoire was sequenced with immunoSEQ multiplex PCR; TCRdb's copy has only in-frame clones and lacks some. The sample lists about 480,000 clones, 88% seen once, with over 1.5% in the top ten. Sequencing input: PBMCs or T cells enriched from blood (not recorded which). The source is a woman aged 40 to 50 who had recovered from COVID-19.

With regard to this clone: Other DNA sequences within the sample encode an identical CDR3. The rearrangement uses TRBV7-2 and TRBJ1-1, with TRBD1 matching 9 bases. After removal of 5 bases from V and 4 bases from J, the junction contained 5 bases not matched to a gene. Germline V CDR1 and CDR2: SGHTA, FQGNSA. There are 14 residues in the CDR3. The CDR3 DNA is TGTGCCAGCAGCCCGGACAGGGGAAGCACTGAAGCTTTCTTT. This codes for CASSPDRGSTEAFF.

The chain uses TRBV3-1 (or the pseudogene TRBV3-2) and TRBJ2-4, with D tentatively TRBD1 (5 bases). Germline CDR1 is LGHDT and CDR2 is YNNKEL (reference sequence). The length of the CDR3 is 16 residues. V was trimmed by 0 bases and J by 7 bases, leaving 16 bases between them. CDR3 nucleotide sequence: TGTGCCAGCAGCCAAGAAAGGGGAAACTCCTTGAACATTCAGTACTTC. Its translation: CASSQERGNSLNIQYF.

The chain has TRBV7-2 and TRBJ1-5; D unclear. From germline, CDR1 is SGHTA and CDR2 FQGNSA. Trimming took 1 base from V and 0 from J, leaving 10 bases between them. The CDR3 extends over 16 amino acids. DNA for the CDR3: TGTGCCAGCAGCTTAGACAGAAGGTATAGCAATCAGCCCCAGCATTTT. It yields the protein CASSLDRRYSNQPQHF.

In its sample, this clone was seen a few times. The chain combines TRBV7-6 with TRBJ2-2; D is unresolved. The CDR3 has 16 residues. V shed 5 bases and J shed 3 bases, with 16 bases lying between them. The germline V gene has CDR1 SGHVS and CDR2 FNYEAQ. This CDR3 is CASSQYPGGDTGELFF. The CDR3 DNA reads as TGTGCCAGCAGCCAATATCCGGGTGGAGACACCGGGGAGCTGTTTTTT.

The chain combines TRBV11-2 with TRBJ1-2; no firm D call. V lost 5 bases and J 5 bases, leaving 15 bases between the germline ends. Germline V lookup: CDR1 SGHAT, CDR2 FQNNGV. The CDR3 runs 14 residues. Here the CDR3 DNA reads TGTGCCAGCAGCGCTGCACCATCCGGGTATGGCTACACCTTC. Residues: CASSAAPSGYGYTF. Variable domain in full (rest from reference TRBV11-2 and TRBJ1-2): EAGVAQSPRYKIIEKRQSVAFWCNPISGHATLYWYQQILGQGPKLLIQFQNNGVVDDSQLPKDRFSAERLKGVDSTLKIQPAKLEDSAVYLCASSAAPSGYGYTFGSGTRLTVV.

The CDR3 nucleotides are TGTGCCAGCAGCCAGACAGGGTCGAACACCGGGGAGCTGTTTTTT. It yields the protein CASSQTGSNTGELFF. The chain combines TRBV7-7 with TRBJ2-2; 7 bases are a match to TRBD1. There are 15 residues in the CDR3. The junction had 3 bases not matched to a gene; V was cut back by 5 bases and J by 0 bases. Germline V gene sequence: CDR1 SSHAT, CDR2 FNYEAQ (reference sequence).

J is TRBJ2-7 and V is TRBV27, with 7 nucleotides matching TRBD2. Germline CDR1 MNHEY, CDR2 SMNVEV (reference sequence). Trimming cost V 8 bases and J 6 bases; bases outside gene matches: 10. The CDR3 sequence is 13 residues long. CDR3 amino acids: CASGPGLPFEQYF. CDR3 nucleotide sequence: TGTGCCAGCGGGCCGGGACTACCCTTCGAGCAGTACTTC.

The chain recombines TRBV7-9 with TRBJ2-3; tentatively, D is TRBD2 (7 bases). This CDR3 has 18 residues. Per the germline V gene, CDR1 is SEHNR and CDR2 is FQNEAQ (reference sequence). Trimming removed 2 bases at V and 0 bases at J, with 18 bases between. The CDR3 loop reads CASSLSRGRGGSTDTQYF. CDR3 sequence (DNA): TGTGCCAGCAGCTTATCTCGCGGGAGAGGGGGGAGCACAGATACGCAGTATTTT.

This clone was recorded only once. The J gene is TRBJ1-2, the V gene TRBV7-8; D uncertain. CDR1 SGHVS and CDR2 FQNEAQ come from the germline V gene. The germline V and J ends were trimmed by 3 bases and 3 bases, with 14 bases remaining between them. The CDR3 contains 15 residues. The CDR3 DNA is TGTGCCAGCAGCTTTCGGTCAGGTCCGTACTATGGCTACACCTTC. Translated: CASSFRSGPYYGYTF. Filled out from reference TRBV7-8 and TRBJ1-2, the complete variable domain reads GAGVSQSPRYKVAKRGQDVALRCDPISGHVSLFWYQQALGQGPEFLTYFQNEAQLDKSGLPSDRFFAERPEGSVSTLKIQRTQQEDSAVYLCASSFRSGPYYGYTFGSGTRLTVV.

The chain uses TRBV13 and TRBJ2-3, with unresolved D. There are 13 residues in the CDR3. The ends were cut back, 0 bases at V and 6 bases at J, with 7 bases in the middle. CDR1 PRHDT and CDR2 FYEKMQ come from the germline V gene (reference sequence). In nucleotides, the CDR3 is TGTGCCAGCAGCTTAGGCTCAGGCGATACGCAGTATTTT. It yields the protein CASSLGSGDTQYF. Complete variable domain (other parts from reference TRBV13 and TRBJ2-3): AAGVIQSPRHLIKEKRETATLKCYPIPRHDTVYWYQQGPGQDPQFLISFYEKMQSDKGSIPDRFSAQQFSDYHSELNMSSLELGDSALYFCASSLGSGDTQYFGPGTRLTVL.

The CDR3 reads CASRENRGINTEAFF. DNA for the CDR3: TGTGCCAGCAGGGAAAACAGGGGAATCAACACTGAAGCTTTCTTT. The V call is TRBV7-2, the J call TRBJ1-1; 7 bases align to TRBD1. The CDR3 totals 15 residues. Germline trimming cut 6 bases from V and 2 bases from J; bases unmatched to any gene: 9. The germline V gene encodes CDR1 SGHTA and CDR2 FQGNSA.

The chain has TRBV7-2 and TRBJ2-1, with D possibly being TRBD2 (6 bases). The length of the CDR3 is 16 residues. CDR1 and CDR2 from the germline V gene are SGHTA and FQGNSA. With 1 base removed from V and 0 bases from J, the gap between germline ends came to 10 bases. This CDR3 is CASSLVGEVSYNEQFF. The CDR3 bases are TGTGCCAGCAGCTTAGTTGGGGAGGTCTCCTACAATGAGCAGTTCTTC.

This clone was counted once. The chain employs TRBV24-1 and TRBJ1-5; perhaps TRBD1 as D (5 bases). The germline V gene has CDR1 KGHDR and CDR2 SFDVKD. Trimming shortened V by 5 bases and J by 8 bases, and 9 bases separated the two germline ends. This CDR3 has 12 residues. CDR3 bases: TGTGCCACCAGTGGGACGGGGGAGCCCCAGCATTTT. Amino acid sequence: CATSGTGEPQHF.

The CDR3 spells CASSGGGNADTEAFF. The CDR3 bases are TGTGCCAGCAGCGGAGGGGGTAATGCGGACACTGAAGCTTTCTTT. J is TRBJ1-1 and V is TRBV9, with D perhaps matching TRBD1 (6 bases). V was trimmed by 3 bases and J by 3 bases, leaving 15 bases between them. The length of the CDR3 is 15 residues. The germline V gene has CDR1 SGDLS and CDR2 YYNGEE.

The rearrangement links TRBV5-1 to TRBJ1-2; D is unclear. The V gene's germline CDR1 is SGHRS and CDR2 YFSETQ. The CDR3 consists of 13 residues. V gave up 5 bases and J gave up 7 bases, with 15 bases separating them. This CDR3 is CASRDMHGFGYTF. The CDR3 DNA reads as TGCGCCAGCAGAGACATGCATGGGTTTGGCTACACCTTC.

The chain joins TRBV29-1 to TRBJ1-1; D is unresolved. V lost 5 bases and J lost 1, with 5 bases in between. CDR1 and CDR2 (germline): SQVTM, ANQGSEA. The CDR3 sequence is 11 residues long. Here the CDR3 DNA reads TGCAGCGTTTATAAGAACACTGAAGCTTTCTTT. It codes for CSVYKNTEAFF.

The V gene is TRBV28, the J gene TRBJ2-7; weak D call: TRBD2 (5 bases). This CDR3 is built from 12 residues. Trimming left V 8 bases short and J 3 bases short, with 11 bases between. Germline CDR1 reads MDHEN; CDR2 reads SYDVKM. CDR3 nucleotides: TGTGCCAGCTATACTGGAGGCTACGAGCAGTACTTC. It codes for CASYTGGYEQYF. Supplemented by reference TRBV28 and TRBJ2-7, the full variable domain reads DVKVTQSSRYLVKRTGEKVFLECVQDMDHENMFWYRQDPGLGLRLIYFSYDVKMKEKGDIPEGYSVSREKKERFSLILESASTNQTSMYLCASYTGGYEQYFGPGTRLTVT.

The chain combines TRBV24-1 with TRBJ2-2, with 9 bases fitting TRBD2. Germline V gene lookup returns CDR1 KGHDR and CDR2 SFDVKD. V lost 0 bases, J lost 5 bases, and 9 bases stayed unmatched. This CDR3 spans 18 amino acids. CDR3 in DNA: TGTGCCACCAGTGATTTGGTCGCGGGAGGGCCGATAACCGGGGAGCTGTTTTTT. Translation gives CATSDLVAGGPITGELFF.

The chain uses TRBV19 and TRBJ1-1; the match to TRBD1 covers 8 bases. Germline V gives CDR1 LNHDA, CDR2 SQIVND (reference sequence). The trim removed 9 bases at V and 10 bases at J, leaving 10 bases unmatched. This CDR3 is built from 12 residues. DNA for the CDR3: TGTGCCAGCTCCCAGGAACAGGGGGGAGCTTTCTTT. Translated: CASSQEQGGAFF.